This T cell receptor beta chain was documented in a study of siplizumab effects on memory and regulatory T cells. The V and J ends lost 1 base and 9 bases, in that order; junction bases with no gene match: 2. Germline CDR1 reads LNHDA; CDR2 reads SQIVND (reference sequence). The CDR3 is 14 amino acids. Here immunoSEQ multiplex PCR was the method, and the copy in TCRdb shows in-frame clones only, minus some. This table holds more than 95,000 clones, roughly 91% found once. Study-level results: Sequences below about 10^-5 frequency were poorly captured. As a result, only a minor fraction of alloreactive clones mapped to unstimulated subsets. It seemed that naive T cells were more diverse than memory cells and were major contributors to the alloresponse.

About this clone: Its antigen is not known.

V gene TRBV19 combines with J gene TRBJ2-1; 11 nucleotides line up with TRBD2. Sequencing used CD4+ T cells sorted from blood. The sequence derives from a human donor in good health. The CDR3 reads CASSIGLAGGEQFF. The CDR3 DNA reads TGTGCCAGTAGTATAGGCCTAGCGGGAGGTGAGCAGTTCTTC.